Given below is one T cell receptor beta chain in context. This entry belongs to a study of CD8 T cells in Susac syndrome. cDNA came from about 0.5 to 1 ug RNA primed by random hexamers. Using its own MiXCR run on the immunoSEQ multiplex PCR reads, TCRdb lists one record per CDR3 protein. The sample carries hundreds of thousands of distinct CDR3 sequences, less than 95% recorded once. Both CD4+ and CD8+ T cells were negatively isolated, and TEMRA cells underwent FACS enrichment. This TCR derives from a human donor with Susac syndrome. Sequenced: CD4+ T cells from PBMCs.

The CDR3, as DNA: TGCGCCAGCAGCCAAGATCGGGTAGGGTGGCTCTACAATGAGCAGTTCTTC. This sequence encodes CASSQDRVGWLYNEQFF. The chain is built from TRBV4-3 and TRBJ2-1; D unresolved. The V end was cut by 0 bases, the J end by 3 bases, with 15 bases between. Germline-derived CDR1 and CDR2 are LGHNA and YSLEER. The CDR3 runs to 17 residues.